Below, 13 T cell receptor beta chains from the same sample are listed, as sequenced in a study of Graves' ophthalmopathy and Graves' hyperthyroidism. Transcripts of RNA were the source for amplifying TCR beta CDR3 regions. HTBI-primed RT-PCR formed the first round, and a multiplex PCR formed the second. One entry per CDR3 protein, called by TCRdb with MiXCR from the multiplex PCR reads. The sample gives about 550,000 distinct CDR3 sequences, about 35% of which show up once; approximately 4.1% is in the top ten. The sample consisted of peripheral blood or thyroid tissue (not recorded which). The receptor set was obtained from an adult man with Graves' hyperthyroidism.

This rearrangement joins TRBV7-9 to TRBJ2-7; D is perhaps TRBD1 (6 bases). Trimming cost V 9 bases and J 3 bases, with 18 bases left between them. This CDR3 is built from 14 residues. CDR1 is SEHNR and CDR2 is FQNEAQ in the germline V gene (reference sequence). CDR3 nucleotide sequence: TGTGCCAGAACAGGGAACACCGGGGACTACGAGCAGTACTTC. Its protein product is CARTGNTGDYEQYF.

V is TRBV25-1 and J is TRBJ2-5, with D possibly TRBD1 on 6 matching bases. The CDR3 is 15 amino acids. Germline-derived CDR1 and CDR2 are MGHDK and SYGVNS. V lost 5 bases and J lost 5, with 18 bases in between. The CDR3 is CASSLLNRAAETQYF. As DNA, the CDR3 is TGTGCCAGCAGTTTACTAAACAGGGCCGCGGAGACCCAGTACTTC.

This clonotype has ten or more counts. The chain links TRBV12-3 or TRBV12-4 to TRBJ2-7; D not certain. V was clipped by 5 bases and J by 5 bases, with 13 bases between them. The CDR3 totals 13 residues. The chain's CDR3 is CASSVASEHEQYF. As DNA, the CDR3 is TGTGCCAGCAGTGTCGCCTCAGAGCACGAGCAGTACTTC.

The chain is built from TRBV7-8 and TRBJ2-7; D remains ambiguous. The germline gives CDR1 SGHVS, CDR2 FQNEAQ. V lost 3 bases and J 4 bases, leaving 13 bases between the germline ends. The length of the CDR3 is 14 residues. For the CDR3, the DNA is TGTGCCAGCAGCTTCCTCAATCAGGAATACGAGCAGTACTTC. It is translated as CASSFLNQEYEQYF. The variable domain in full, with the rest retrieved from reference TRBV7-8 and TRBJ2-7, is GAGVSQSPRYKVAKRGQDVALRCDPISGHVSLFWYQQALGQGPEFLTYFQNEAQLDKSGLPSDRFFAERPEGSVSTLKIQRTQQEDSAVYLCASSFLNQEYEQYFGPGTRLTVT.

Notes on this clonotype: This may be a read error, as it is one base from a much larger clone. V gene TRBV6-5 combines with J gene TRBJ2-7, with 7 bases that match TRBD1. The trim removed 2 bases at V and 3 bases at J, leaving 4 bases unmatched. This CDR3 comprises 14 residues. CDR1 MNHEY and CDR2 SVGAGI come from the germline V gene. The CDR3 DNA sequence: TGTGCCAGCAGTTACGGACAGGCGGACTACGAGCAGTACTTC. Translated: CASSYGQADYEQYF.

The chain has TRBV5-4 and TRBJ2-7; 7 nucleotides line up with TRBD1. Germline CDR1 and CDR2: SGHNT and YYREEE (reference sequence). CDR3 length: 14 residues. V shed 7 bases and J 3 bases; nucleotides not matched to a gene: 10. The CDR3 sequence is CASGPGTALYEQYF. The CDR3, as DNA: TGTGCCAGCGGGCCCGGGACAGCCCTCTACGAGCAGTACTTC.

V is TRBV29-1 and J is TRBJ2-3; 13 bases map to TRBD2. This CDR3 has 14 residues. CDR1 and CDR2 from the germline V gene are SQVTM and ANQGSEA. The junction had 5 bases not matched to a gene; V was cut back by 7 bases and J by 4 bases. The CDR3 DNA sequence: TGCAGCGGCAGGACTAGCGGGGGTTCAGATACGCAGTATTTT. The encoded protein is CSGRTSGGSDTQYF.

In nucleotides, the CDR3 is TGTGCCAGCAGCCCAGAGACAGGGGCTATCTACGAGCAGTACTTC. Translating gives CASSPETGAIYEQYF. This chain links TRBV5-4 with TRBJ2-7, with 8 bases identical to TRBD1. The ends lost 4 bases at V and 3 bases at J; junction bases unmatched: 9. The CDR3 runs to 15 residues. The germline V gene has CDR1 SGHNT and CDR2 YYREEE (reference sequence).

As concerns this clonotype: This may stem from a read error, because a much larger clone lies one nucleotide away. V is TRBV19 and J is TRBJ2-2; a weak D match, TRBD2 (5 bases). In germline, CDR1 is LNHDA, CDR2 SQIVND (reference sequence). CDR3 length equals 15 residues. CDR3 nucleotide sequence: TGTGCCAGTAGTACAAGGACTGGGAACACCGGGGAGCTGCTTTTT. It codes for CASSTRTGNTGELLF.

In this sample, this clonotype turned up many times. This rearrangement joins TRBV12-3 or TRBV12-4 to TRBJ2-7; 7 nucleotides match TRBD1. This CDR3 has 14 amino acids. V shed 2 bases and J 6 bases; nucleotides not matched to a gene: 7. This CDR3 reads CASSLPGQVREQYF. CDR3 DNA sequence: TGTGCCAGCAGTTTACCCGGACAGGTACGCGAGCAGTACTTC.

The V gene is TRBV5-1, the J gene TRBJ1-2, with 7 bases lining up with TRBD1. Germline V gene data show CDR1 as SGHRS and CDR2 as YFSETQ. V lost 0 bases to trimming and J lost 7 bases; unmatched junction nucleotides: 3. This CDR3 has 13 amino acids. The CDR3 is CASSLGNRGGYTF. The DNA of the CDR3 is TGCGCCAGCAGCTTGGGGAACAGGGGTGGCTACACCTTC.

This clonotype has ten or more counts. This rearrangement joins TRBV29-1 to TRBJ1-2, with D perhaps matching TRBD1 (6 bases). The CDR3 length is 12 residues. Germline V gives CDR1 SQVTM, CDR2 ANQGSEA. The V and J ends lost 3 bases and 7 bases respectively, with 12 bases between them. CDR3 coding DNA: TGCAGCGTTGAGGGGGGGCGAAGTGGCTACACCTTC. Translated, it gives CSVEGGRSGYTF.

A remark on this clonotype: An end of the junction differs from the germline gene, which may be a read error. This rearrangement joins TRBV6-1 to TRBJ2-2; 11 nucleotides align to TRBD1. The length of the CDR3 is 16 residues. Germline CDR1 is MNHNS and CDR2 is SASEGT. CDR3 DNA sequence: TGTGCCAGCAGTGGTGGACAGGGGGCGAACACCAGGGAGCTGTTTTTT. As protein: CASSGGQGANTRELFF.